This TCR beta chain came from a study of blood T cell repertoires in COVID-19. Study background: T cells, B-cell-depleted T cells, or PBMCs supplied cDNA or gDNA.

Germline V gives CDR1 MNHEY, CDR2 SMNVEV (reference sequence). V lost 10 bases, J lost 3 bases, and 16 bases lay in between. CDR3 length: 14 residues. Profiled with immunoSEQ multiplex PCR; TCRdb holds only in-frame clones, not every one. Of under 150,000 clones listed, approximately 87% are singletons. This chain connects TRBV27 to TRBJ2-1; perhaps TRBD2 as D (5 bases). The sequencing sample was made of PBMCs or T cells enriched from blood (not recorded which). This clonotype was obtained from a woman in her thirties with acute COVID-19. The DNA for the CDR3 is TGTGCCACCCGTGAGGGTTATGGCTACAATGAGCAGTTCTTC. Translating gives CATREGYGYNEQFF.